The present T cell receptor beta chain was sequenced within a study of cytomegalovirus exposure and HLA in healthy donors. Study-wide findings and caveats: Researchers had no immune exposure information except CMV serostatus available. Some V segments (TRBV6-2 and TRBV6-3 among them) were excluded as indistinguishable. A later analysis linked a missense variant in DCLRE1C to the trimming of TCR beta V and J genes.

Germline-derived CDR1 and CDR2 are SGHRS and YFSETQ. This CDR3 has 17 residues. V gave up 5 bases and J gave up 3 bases; unmatched junction bases: 10. 60 Vbeta and 13 Jbeta primers were used in PCR. TCRdb's table, derived via immunoSEQ multiplex PCR, lists solely in-frame clones and lacks some. The sample records roughly 140,000 clones, over 60% being singletons. In regard to this clone: The antigen remains unidentified.

The source material was PBMCs. The chain combines TRBV5-1 with TRBJ2-5; 13 positions match TRBD2. The receptor's source is a man aged 35 to 55 in good health and CMV-seronegative. CDR3 bases: TGCGCCAGCAGACCGCGAGCCGGGACTAGCGGGGAAGAGACCCAGTACTTC. It is translated as CASRPRAGTSGEETQYF.